A selection of T cell receptor beta chains follows, all from one sample in a study of blood T cell repertoires in COVID-19. TCRdb's table, derived via immunoSEQ multiplex PCR, lists solely in-frame clones and lacks some. The sample lists roughly 220,000 clones, 75% to 90% occurring once. Sequences were obtained from PBMCs or T cells enriched from blood (not recorded which). The receptors stem from a woman younger than 35 in a cohort exposed to, infected with or recovered from COVID-19 (not recorded which). Both conserved end residues are part of each CDR3. D genes are given only for firm matches. Clone size is stated in some rows and not others, as once, few, many or a class when expanded.

clone_size	v_call	d_call	cdr3_length	j_call	cdr3_aa	cdr3_nt
-	TRBV5-1	-	13	TRBJ1-5	CASSRQVGQPQHF	TGCGCCAGCAGCAGACAGGTCGGGCAGCCCCAGCATTTT
-	TRBV21-1	-	15	TRBJ2-1	CASSQSRDSTGEQFF	TGTGCCAGCAGCCAGTCCCGGGACTCCACCGGTGAGCAGTTCTTC
-	TRBV2	-	14	TRBJ2-2	CASRGEGYTGELFF	TGTGCCAGCAGGGGAGAGGGATACACCGGGGAGCTGTTTTTT
-	TRBV5-8	-	13	TRBJ1-5	CASSYSPDQPQHF	TGTGCCAGCAGCTACTCACCCGATCAGCCCCAGCATTTT
-	TRBV6-5	TRBD1	15	TRBJ1-5	CASRNRGMGVVPQHF	TGTGCCAGCAGAAACAGGGGTATGGGGGTTGTGCCCCAGCATTTT
-	TRBV10-2	-	15	TRBJ1-1	CASSILTGMGTEAFF	TGCGCCAGTTCGATACTCACAGGGATGGGCACTGAAGCTTTCTTT
once	TRBV9	-	15	TRBJ1-4	CASSPSGEPNEKLFF	TGTGCCAGCAGCCCTTCCGGGGAACCAAATGAAAAACTGTTTTTT
-	TRBV18	-	14	TRBJ1-2	CASSLRGVDYGYTF	TGTGCCAGCTCACTCAGGGGCGTAGACTATGGCTACACCTTC
-	TRBV5-5	TRBD1	17	TRBJ1-1	CASSFIGTGAWNTEAFF	TGTGCCAGCAGCTTTATTGGGACAGGGGCTTGGAACACTGAAGCTTTCTTT
-	TRBV19	TRBD1	18	TRBJ1-2	CASSTPPWTGQGAHGYTF	TGTGCCAGTAGTACCCCACCCTGGACAGGCCAAGGGGCTCATGGCTACACCTTC
-	TRBV5-1	-	15	TRBJ1-2	CASSLGPGVPVSATF	TGCGCCAGCAGCTTGGGCCCGGGGGTCCCAGTGTCCGCTACCTTC
-	TRBV6-2/TRBV6-3	-	11	TRBJ2-7	CASSYLYEQYF	TGTGCCAGCAGTTATTTATACGAGCAGTACTTC
-	TRBV19	TRBD1	13	TRBJ2-3	CASSTDREDTQYF	TGTGCCAGTAGTACCGACAGGGAAGATACGCAGTATTTT
-	TRBV11-2	TRBD1	15	TRBJ1-6	CASSSTGTVNSPLHF	TGTGCCAGCAGTTCCACCGGGACAGTTAATTCACCCCTCCACTTT
-	TRBV9	-	16	TRBJ2-2	CASSVAFGGTPGELFF	TGTGCCAGCAGCGTAGCTTTTGGCGGGACCCCCGGGGAGCTGTTTTTT
-	TRBV11-3	-	14	TRBJ2-2	CASSPGSLGGELFF	TGTGCCAGCAGCCCAGGGTCCCTTGGGGGGGAGCTGTTTTTT
-	TRBV2	-	13	TRBJ1-1	CASRPGLNTEAFF	TGTGCCAGCAGGCCGGGTTTAAACACTGAAGCTTTCTTT
-	TRBV5-5	-	16	TRBJ2-7	CASSLDSGAGSYEQYF	TGTGCCAGCAGCTTGGACTCAGGGGCCGGATCCTACGAGCAGTACTTC
-	TRBV27	-	13	TRBJ1-1	CASRDSLNTEAFF	TGTGCCAGCAGGGACAGTCTGAACACTGAAGCTTTCTTT
-	TRBV30	TRBD2	15	TRBJ2-5	CAWSVGTSGEETQYF	TGTGCCTGGAGTGTCGGGACTAGCGGAGAAGAGACCCAGTACTTC
-	TRBV10-1	-	13	TRBJ2-1	CASSESRDNEQFF	TGCGCCAGCAGTGAGTCTAGAGACAATGAGCAGTTCTTC
-	TRBV24-1	-	16	TRBJ1-5	CATSDSSLGGNQPQHF	TGTGCCACCAGTGATTCCTCGTTGGGAGGCAATCAGCCCCAGCATTTT
-	TRBV7-9	TRBD1	12	TRBJ2-1	CASRNRGNEQFF	TGTGCCAGCAGAAACAGGGGTAATGAGCAGTTCTTC
-	TRBV5-1	-	13	TRBJ2-5	CASSGGARETQYF	TGCGCCAGCAGCGGGGGCGCGAGAGAGACCCAGTACTTC
-	TRBV11-3	TRBD2	16	TRBJ2-3	CASSLLAGDSSDTQYF	TGTGCCAGCAGCTTACTGGCGGGAGATAGCTCAGATACGCAGTATTTT
-	TRBV4-2	TRBD1	16	TRBJ1-2	CASSQAGGQGKDGYTF	TGTGCCAGCAGCCAAGCTGGGGGACAGGGGAAAGATGGCTACACCTTC
-	TRBV29-1	-	14	TRBJ2-7	CSVERGLGDYEQYF	TGCAGCGTTGAAAGGGGCCTTGGGGACTACGAGCAGTACTTC
-	TRBV6-2/TRBV6-3	TRBD2	16	TRBJ2-1	CASSSPGGGDYNEQFF	TGTGCCAGCAGTTCTCCGGGAGGGGGAGATTACAATGAGCAGTTCTTC
-	TRBV27	TRBD2	12	TRBJ2-5	CASWTSTETQYF	TGTGCCAGTTGGACTAGCACGGAGACCCAGTACTTC
-	TRBV28	-	13	TRBJ1-5	CASSFSINQPQHF	TGTGCCAGCAGTTTTAGTATCAATCAGCCCCAGCATTTT
-	TRBV15	TRBD1	15	TRBJ2-2	CATSRVTGGTGELFF	TGTGCCACCAGCAGGGTAACAGGGGGCACCGGGGAGCTGTTTTTT
once	TRBV19	-	14	TRBJ2-2	CASKSGQDTGELFF	TGTGCCAGTAAATCCGGACAAGACACCGGGGAGCTGTTTTTT
-	TRBV28	-	18	TRBJ1-4	CASSSPLAGNGGNEKLFF	TGTGCCAGCAGTTCCCCCCTGGCGGGGAATGGTGGCAATGAAAAACTGTTTTTT
-	TRBV27	-	14	TRBJ1-6	CASSLPPAPQPLHF	TGTGCCAGCAGTTTACCCCCTGCGCCTCAACCCCTCCACTTT
-	TRBV18	-	14	TRBJ1-1	CASSPPVGGTEAFF	TGTGCCAGCTCACCACCGGTGGGGGGCACTGAAGCTTTCTTT
-	TRBV18	-	16	TRBJ2-2	CASSPQGQSHTGELFF	TGTGCCAGCTCACCTCAGGGGCAAAGTCACACCGGGGAGCTGTTTTTT